A selection of T cell receptor beta chains follows, all from one sample in a study of cytomegalovirus exposure and HLA in healthy donors. Using immunoSEQ multiplex PCR, the repertoire was profiled, and TCRdb retains in-frame clones only, with some absent. The sample holds about 140,000 clones; 70% to 85% are singletons and the top ten take 1.4%. The sample taken for sequencing was PBMCs. These receptors all stem from a man aged 25 to 40 in good health and CMV-seropositive. CDR3s include the opening cysteine and the closing phenylalanine or tryptophan. The D gene is left open where the match is weak. Where a row states a size, it is once, few, many or the class of an expanded clone; other rows omit it.

>TRBV28|once|NA|TRBJ2-7
TGTGCCAGCAGCCCCCGTGGGGGGGGGCTCTCGGTCTTGCAGTACTTC
CASSPRGGGLSVLQYF
>TRBV19|NA|NA|TRBJ2-1
TGTGCCAGTAGTATGGGGCAGGGATACAATGAGCAGTTCTTC
CASSMGQGYNEQFF
>TRBV18|NA|NA|TRBJ1-5
TGTGCCAGCTCACCACTGAGGGCCGACAATCAGCCCCAGCATTTT
CASSPLRADNQPQHF
>TRBV6-5|NA|TRBD1|TRBJ2-7
TGTGCCAGCAGTTATGGGACAGGGTACGAGCAGTACTTC
CASSYGTGYEQYF
>TRBV7-9|NA|NA|TRBJ2-3
TGTGCCAGCAGCTTAGGACTGAGCACAGATACGCAGTATTTT
CASSLGLSTDTQYF
>TRBV13|once|NA|TRBJ2-7
TGTGCCAGCAGCGAAATAGCGTCCTACGAGCAGTACTTC
CASSEIASYEQYF
>TRBV6-1|NA|TRBD2|TRBJ2-5
TGTGCCAGCAGTGCTGGGGGACTAGCGGGAGAGACCCAGTACTTC
CASSAGGLAGETQYF
>TRBV6-5|NA|NA|TRBJ2-1
TGTGCCAGCAGTTACCTAGCCCAGCGGGCCTACAATGAGCAGTTCTTC
CASSYLAQRAYNEQFF
>TRBV2|NA|NA|TRBJ1-5
TGTGCCAGCAGTAACAGGCTCTTGGGCAATCAGCCCCAGCATTTT
CASSNRLLGNQPQHF
>TRBV2|NA|TRBD1|TRBJ2-5
TGTGCCAGCACTGGGACAGGGGTATCGGCCCAGTACTTC
CASTGTGVSAQYF
>TRBV6-1|NA|NA|TRBJ1-2
TGTGCCAGCCGCCGGGACTTAGAAGGCTATGGCTACACCTTC
CASRRDLEGYGYTF